This entry describes one T cell receptor (beta chain). The sample is drawn from a study of blood T cell repertoires in COVID-19. Study in general: Resolution of symptoms, clearance, or two negative PCRs was present in recovered Cohort 3 donors. Sample material is recorded as cDNA or gDNA derived from T cells, B-cell-depleted T cells, or PBMCs. Collection of acute and convalescent COVID-19 samples took place in the United States, Italy and Spain.

The protocol was immunoSEQ multiplex PCR, while the TCRdb copy is restricted to in-frame clones and leaves out a portion. This table has more than 200,000 clones, around 87% appearing once. Membership in each cohort depended on participant-reported clinical history. This CDR3 is built from 18 residues. V was cut by 0 bases and J by 0 bases, with 12 bases left in between. CDR1 PRHDT and CDR2 FYEKMQ come from the germline V gene (reference sequence). The rearrangement uses TRBV13 and TRBJ1-6, with a tentative D call TRBD1 (5 bases). The receptor was derived from a man aged 30-40 years in a cohort exposed to, infected with or recovered from COVID-19 (not recorded which). The sequenced sample was PBMCs or T cells enriched from blood (not recorded which). CDR3 bases: TGTGCCAGCAGCTTAGGCCTAACAGGAAGCTCCTATAATTCACCCCTCCACTTT. Protein product: CASSLGLTGSSYNSPLHF.